The entry below gives a single T cell receptor (beta chain) sequence along with its context. Its antigen is currently unknown. RNA extraction and reverse transcription yielded cDNA as sequencing template. The table came from immunoSEQ multiplex PCR; TCRdb's copy has only in-frame clones and leaves some out. The top ten hold approximately 3.4% of the sample, which has roughly 180,000 clones, around 60% seen once. The source of the sample is a study of CD8+ T cells in alopecia areata. Across the study: Scalp area affected, as a percentage, set the severity score of treated patients. Study results and limitations: Scalp clonality and expanded CD8+ clones among the top 100 were significantly decreased by tofacitinib.

Germline CDR1 is SGHTA and CDR2 is FQGNSA. CDR3 length: 14 amino acids. With 4 bases clipped from V and 8 bases from J, the junction kept 3 bases outside the gene matches. Documented treatment: oral pan-JAK inhibitor, 5-10 mg twice daily. This rearrangement joins TRBV7-2 to TRBJ1-6; TRBD1 matches at 9 bases. The starting material was CD4+ T cells sorted from blood, obtained at week 4, from a patient treated with tofacitinib. The source of this sequence is a human donor with alopecia areata. This CDR3 reads CASSSQGADSPLHF. The CDR3 nucleotides read TGTGCCAGCAGCTCACAGGGGGCGGATTCACCCCTCCACTTT.